Included here is one T cell receptor beta chain sequence, with context. Its antigen is unidentified. Diagnoses were made from clinical symptoms, serum measures (thyroxine and TRAb), thyroid ultrasound and orbital computed tomography. CDR1 is SGHRS and CDR2 is YFSETQ in the germline V gene. The CDR3 sequence is 15 residues long. V lost 0 bases to trimming and J lost 8 bases; unmatched junction nucleotides: 7. The data were obtained in a study of T cells in Graves' hyperthyroidism and ophthalmopathy. Study-level results: In the blood, most expanded thyroid clonotypes above 0.001 appeared as well.

The investigators amplified TCR beta CDR3 regions from RNA transcripts. HTBI primers were the set used in a first-round RT-PCR of the TCR CDR3. TCRdb re-called the multiplex PCR reads with MiXCR, one entry per CDR3 protein. The table has 300,000 to 500,000 distinct CDR3 sequences, around 15% seen once. This chain links TRBV5-1 with TRBJ2-2; 7 positions match TRBD2. What was sequenced was blood. This sequence originates from a man between 45 and 60 years old with Graves' ophthalmopathy. The CDR3 region has the DNA TGCGCCAGCAGCTTGGGTGCGGGAGTACCTGGGGAGCTGTTTTTT. It is translated as CASSLGAGVPGELFF.